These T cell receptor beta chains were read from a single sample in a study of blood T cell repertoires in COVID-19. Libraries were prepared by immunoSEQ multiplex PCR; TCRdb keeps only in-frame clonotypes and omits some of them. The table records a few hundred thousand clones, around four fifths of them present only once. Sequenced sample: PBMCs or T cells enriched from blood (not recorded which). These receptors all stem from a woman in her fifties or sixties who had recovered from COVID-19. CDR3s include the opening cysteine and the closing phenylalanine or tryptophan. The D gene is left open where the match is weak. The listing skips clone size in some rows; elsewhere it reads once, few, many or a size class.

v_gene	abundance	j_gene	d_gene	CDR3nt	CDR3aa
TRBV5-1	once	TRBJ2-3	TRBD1	TGCGCCACCAGGGGGCCGGGCACAGATACGCAGTATTTT	CATRGPGTDTQYF
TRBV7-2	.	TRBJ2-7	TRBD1	TGTGCCAGCAGTTCCAGGACAGGGAGCTCCTACGAGCAGTACTTC	CASSSRTGSSYEQYF
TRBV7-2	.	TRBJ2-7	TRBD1	TGTGCCAGCCTTGGGACAGGGGTGCGCGAGCAGTACTTC	CASLGTGVREQYF
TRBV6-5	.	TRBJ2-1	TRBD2	TGTGTCACTAAGCGGGATCCCTACAATGAGCAGTTCTTC	CVTKRDPYNEQFF
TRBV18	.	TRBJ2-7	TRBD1	TGTGCCAGCTCACCAAATGGACAGGGCGCCGAGCAGTACTTC	CASSPNGQGAEQYF
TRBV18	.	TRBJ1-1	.	TGTGCCAGCTCACCATCTCTTGACACTGAAGCTTTCTTT	CASSPSLDTEAFF
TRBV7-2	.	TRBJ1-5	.	TGTGCCAGCAGCTTAGAATCGGGGGTTGGCCAGCCCCAGCATTTT	CASSLESGVGQPQHF
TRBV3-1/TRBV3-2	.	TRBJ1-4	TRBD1	TGTGCCAGCAGCCAAACAGGGGCAACTAATGAAAAACTGTTTTTT	CASSQTGATNEKLFF
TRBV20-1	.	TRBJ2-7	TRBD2	TGCAGTGCGATTGCGGGAGTGGAGCAGTACTTC	CSAIAGVEQYF
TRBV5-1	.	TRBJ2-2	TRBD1	TGCGCCAGCAGCTTTCCGGGACAGGGGTACGGCACCGGGGAGCTGTTTTTT	CASSFPGQGYGTGELFF
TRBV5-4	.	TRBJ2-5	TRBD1	TGTGCCAGCAGCCCAGGGGGCGAGGGGGAGACCCAGTACTTC	CASSPGGEGETQYF
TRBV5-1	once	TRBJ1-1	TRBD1	TGCGCCAGCAGCCTACAATCGGACAGGGTGGGGACTGAAGCTTTCTTT	CASSLQSDRVGTEAFF
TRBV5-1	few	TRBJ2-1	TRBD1	TGCGCCAGCAGCTTGGAATCACAGGGGTTAGGTCAGTTCTTC	CASSLESQGLGQFF
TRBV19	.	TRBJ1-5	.	TGTGCCAGTAGTATACGAGGGTATCAGCCCCAGCATTTT	CASSIRGYQPQHF
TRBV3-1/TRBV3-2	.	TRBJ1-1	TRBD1	TGTGCCAGCAGCCCAGTCCCGGGACAGGGCCGGGGCACTGAAGCTTTCTTT	CASSPVPGQGRGTEAFF
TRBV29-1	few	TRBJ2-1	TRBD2	TGCAGCGTTGATCCGGCGGGAGGGAAGTTTACGAATGAGCAGTTCTTC	CSVDPAGGKFTNEQFF
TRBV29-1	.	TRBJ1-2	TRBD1	TGCAGCGTTGAGGAACTCAGACAGGGTAACGGCTACACCTTC	CSVEELRQGNGYTF
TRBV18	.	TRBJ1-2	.	TGTGCCAGCTCACCGCTCCAGTCGGGGGGTGGCTACACCTTC	CASSPLQSGGGYTF
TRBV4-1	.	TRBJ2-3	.	TGCGCCAGCAGCCAAGGCCCTTATTTGGGGGCAACAGATACGCAGTATTTT	CASSQGPYLGATDTQYF
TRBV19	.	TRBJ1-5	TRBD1	TGTGCCAGTAGTATAGGACAGGGCGGCAATCAGCCCCAGCATTTT	CASSIGQGGNQPQHF
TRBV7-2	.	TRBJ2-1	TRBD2	TGTGCCAGCAGCCCCAGCCTTAGCGGGAGAGGTAATGAGCAGTTCTTC	CASSPSLSGRGNEQFF
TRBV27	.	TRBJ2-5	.	TGTGCCAGCAGTTTGTCCAGGGGCCTACGAGAGACCCAGTACTTC	CASSLSRGLRETQYF
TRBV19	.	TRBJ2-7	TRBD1	TGTGCCAGTAGTTTAGGACAGGGAATTCACGAGCAGTACTTC	CASSLGQGIHEQYF
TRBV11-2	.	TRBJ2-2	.	TGTGCCAGCAGCTTAGACAGGAACACCGGGGAGCTGTTTTTT	CASSLDRNTGELFF
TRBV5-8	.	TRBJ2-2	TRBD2	TGTGCCAGCAGCTTGACTCGGACAGCCGGACTAGCGGGAGATGGGGAGGAGCTGTTTTTT	CASSLTRTAGLAGDGEELFF
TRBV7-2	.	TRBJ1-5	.	TGTGCCAGCAGCACCGGGAGGGGAAATCAGCCCCAGCATTTT	CASSTGRGNQPQHF
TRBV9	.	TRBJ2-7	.	TGTGCCAGCAGCCAATCCCCTGGGGGGTACGAGCAGTACTTC	CASSQSPGGYEQYF
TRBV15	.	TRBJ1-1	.	TGTGCCACCAGCAGAGATTTCGGGGGCACTGAAGCTTTCTTT	CATSRDFGGTEAFF
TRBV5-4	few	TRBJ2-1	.	TGTGCCAGCAGCTACCTAGCTGAGCAGTTCTTC	CASSYLAEQFF
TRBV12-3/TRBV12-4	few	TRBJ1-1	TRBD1	TGTGCCAGCAGTTTAGGGACAGGGGATTCGATCTTT	CASSLGTGDSIF
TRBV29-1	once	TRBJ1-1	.	TGCAGCGTTGACCCGGGAACGAACACTGAAGCTTTCTTT	CSVDPGTNTEAFF
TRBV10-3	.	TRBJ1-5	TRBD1	TGTGCCATCAGTGAGTTCCCAGGGGGAAATCAGCCCCAGCATTTT	CAISEFPGGNQPQHF
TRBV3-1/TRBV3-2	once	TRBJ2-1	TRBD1	TGTGCCAGCACCCGAGCCGGGACAGTTATCCACAATGAGCAGTTCTTC	CASTRAGTVIHNEQFF
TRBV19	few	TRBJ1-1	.	TGTGCCAGTAGTATAGGGGACATTGAAGCTTTCTTT	CASSIGDIEAFF
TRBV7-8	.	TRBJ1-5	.	TGTGCCAGCAGCTTCACACCACAGCCCCAGCATTTT	CASSFTPQPQHF
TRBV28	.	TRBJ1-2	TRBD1	TGTGCCAGCAGTTTTCTACTCGACAGGGATCCTTCCTCCGACTATGGCTACACCTTC	CASSFLLDRDPSSDYGYTF
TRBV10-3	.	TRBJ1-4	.	TGTGCCATCAGTGAGTCGAGCAGGATTTCGGCTGAAAAACTGTTTTTT	CAISESSRISAEKLFF
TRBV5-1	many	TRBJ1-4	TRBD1	TGCGCCAGCAGCCCCGACAGGGTAATCGAAAAACTGTTTTTT	CASSPDRVIEKLFF
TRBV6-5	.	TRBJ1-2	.	TGTGCCAGCAGTATTTCCCCCTATAACTATGGCTACACCTTC	CASSISPYNYGYTF
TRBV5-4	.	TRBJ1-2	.	TGTGCCAGCAGCTTGGCAGGGCCCCGGTATGAAGGCTACACCTTC	CASSLAGPRYEGYTF
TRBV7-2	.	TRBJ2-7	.	TGTGCCAGCAGCCCTCACCCGGCGGCTTCCTACGAGCAGTACTTC	CASSPHPAASYEQYF
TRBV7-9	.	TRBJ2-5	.	TGTGCCAGCAGCTTTCCCCGGGGAGGAAACCAAGAGACCCAGTACTTC	CASSFPRGGNQETQYF
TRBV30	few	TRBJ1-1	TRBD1	TGTGCCTGGAGTGTACGGACAGGGGGAACTGAAGCTTTCTTT	CAWSVRTGGTEAFF
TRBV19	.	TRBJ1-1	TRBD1	TGTGCCAGTAGTATAGAGGGGACAGGGCCGAGGGCTGAAGCTTTCTTT	CASSIEGTGPRAEAFF
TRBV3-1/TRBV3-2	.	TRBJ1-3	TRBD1	TGTGCCAGCAGCTTTCAGGGGGCAGGAAACACCATATATTTT	CASSFQGAGNTIYF
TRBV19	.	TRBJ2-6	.	TGTGCCAGTAGCCCCCGTCTCGGCTCTGGGGCCAACGTCCTGACTTTC	CASSPRLGSGANVLTF
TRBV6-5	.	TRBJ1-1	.	TGTGCCAGCCGAGGCGCGTGGGTGCCGGTCACTGAAGCTTTCTTT	CASRGAWVPVTEAFF
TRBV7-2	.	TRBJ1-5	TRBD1	TGTGCCAGCAGCTTGGGTAGGACAGGGAATCAGCCCCAGCATTTT	CASSLGRTGNQPQHF
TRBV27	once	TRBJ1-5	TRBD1	TGTGCCAGCAGTTCGGGGACAGGTCCCAATCAGCCCCAGCATTTT	CASSSGTGPNQPQHF